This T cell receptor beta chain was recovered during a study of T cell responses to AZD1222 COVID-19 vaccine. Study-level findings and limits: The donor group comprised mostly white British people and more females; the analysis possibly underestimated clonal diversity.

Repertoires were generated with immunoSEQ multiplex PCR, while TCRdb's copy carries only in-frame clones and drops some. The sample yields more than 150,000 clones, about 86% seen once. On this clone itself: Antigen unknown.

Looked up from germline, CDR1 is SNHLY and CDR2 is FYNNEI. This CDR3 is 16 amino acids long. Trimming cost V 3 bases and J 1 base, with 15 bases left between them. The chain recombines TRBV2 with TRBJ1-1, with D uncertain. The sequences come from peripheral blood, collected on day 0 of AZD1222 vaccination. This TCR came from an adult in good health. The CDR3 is CASSDPGEGGNTEAFF. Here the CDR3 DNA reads TGTGCCAGCAGTGATCCTGGGGAGGGAGGGAACACTGAAGCTTTCTTT.